The 16 T cell receptor beta chains listed next were all sequenced from one sample in a study of control samples from healthy donors and cancer patients. Some clones are missing from TCRdb's copy, which holds only in-frame ones; the method was immunoSEQ multiplex PCR. Among about 54,000 clones listed, 95% to 96% were seen once. Material for sequencing was blood. Receptors originate from a woman younger than 45 in good health.

The chain carries TRBV28 and TRBJ1-3; D unclear. Trimming cost V 2 bases and J 3 bases, with 5 bases left between them. Per germline, CDR1 MDHEN and CDR2 SYDVKM. The CDR3 covers 13 residues. The CDR3 loop reads CASSLGGGNTIYF. CDR3 sequence (DNA): TGTGCCAGCAGTTTAGGTGGTGGAAACACCATATATTTT.

This clone was recorded only once. The gene calls are TRBV2 and TRBJ2-1; 7 nucleotides align to TRBD1. CDR1 and CDR2 from the germline V gene are SNHLY and FYNNEI. Trimming removed 5 bases from V and 7 bases from J; junction bases left unmatched: 2. The CDR3 covers 12 residues. The CDR3 here is CASSPGGNEQFF. The DNA for the CDR3 is TGTGCCAGCAGTCCAGGGGGAAATGAGCAGTTCTTC. Full variable domain (outside the CDR3, taken from reference TRBV2 and TRBJ2-1): EPEVTQTPSHQVTQMGQEVILRCVPISNHLYFYWYRQILGQKVEFLVSFYNNEISEKSEIFDDQFSVERPDGSNFTLKIRSTKLEDSAMYFCASSPGGNEQFFGPGTRLTVL.

In this sample, this clone turned up once. The V gene is TRBV28, the J gene TRBJ1-1, with D uncertain. V was clipped by 5 bases and J by 0 bases, with 13 bases between them. Per the germline V gene, CDR1 is MDHEN and CDR2 is SYDVKM. There are 15 residues in the CDR3. CDR3 coding DNA: TGTGCCAGCAGTGCACCCCGGGGTCTGAACACTGAAGCTTTCTTT. Residues: CASSAPRGLNTEAFF.

The chain is built from TRBV28 and TRBJ1-6; D unclear. CDR3 size: 12 residues. Trimming took 3 bases from V and 3 from J, leaving 0 bases between them. Germline V gene lookup returns CDR1 MDHEN and CDR2 SYDVKM. The CDR3 bases are TGTGCCAGCAGTTTCTATAATTCACCCCTCCACTTT. This sequence encodes CASSFYNSPLHF.

The chain uses TRBV28 and TRBJ1-2; 9 positions match TRBD1. Trimming at V came to 2 bases and at J to 4 bases, leaving 5 bases not matched to a gene. This CDR3 contains 15 residues. CDR1 is MDHEN, CDR2 SYDVKM, per germline. The CDR3 DNA reads as TGTGCCAGCAGTTTACGCCAACAGGGGGCCTATGGCTACACCTTC. Amino acids: CASSLRQQGAYGYTF.

This clone was seen once. The rearrangement uses TRBV7-9 and TRBJ1-5; D unclear. The CDR3 has 14 residues. The germline V gene encodes CDR1 SEHNR and CDR2 FQNEAQ (reference sequence). V gave up 1 base and J gave up 9 bases, with 13 bases separating them. The CDR3 nucleotides read TGTGCCAGCAGCTTAGTCGTTAGGTGGCGGCCCCAGCATTTT. It is translated as CASSLVVRWRPQHF.

The V gene is TRBV5-4, the J gene TRBJ2-7; D possibly corresponds to TRBD2 (7 bases). Germline CDR1 is SGHNT and CDR2 is YYREEE (reference sequence). CDR3 length equals 15 residues. The V end lost 1 base, the J end lost 1 base, and 12 bases lay between the germline ends. The CDR3 is CASSLPGGASYEQYF. As DNA, the CDR3 is TGTGCCAGCAGCTTGCCGGGGGGCGCGTCCTACGAGCAGTACTTC.

The rearrangement joins TRBV28 to TRBJ1-5, with D maybe TRBD1 (5 bases). Germline V lookup: CDR1 MDHEN, CDR2 SYDVKM. Trimming removed 2 bases from V and 1 base from J, with 15 bases in between. The CDR3 spans 17 residues. CDR3 bases: TGTGCCAGCAGTTTAAGGGCCGGGGGGTTAAGCAATCAGCCCCAGCATTTT. Its translation: CASSLRAGGLSNQPQHF.

This sequence joins TRBV10-1 and TRBJ2-7; tentatively, D is TRBD1 or TRBD2 (5 bases each). The CDR3 has 14 residues. With 11 bases removed from V and 5 bases from J, the gap between germline ends came to 22 bases. CDR1 WNHNN and CDR2 SYGVQD come from the germline V gene (reference sequence). CDR3 region: CASSNGAGLHEQYF. As DNA, the CDR3 is TGCGCCTCCTCGAACGGGGCCGGGCTCCACGAGCAGTACTTC.

The J gene is TRBJ2-3, the V gene TRBV9, with D unclear. There are 13 residues in the CDR3. The V end lost 1 base, the J end lost 6 bases, and 9 bases lay between the germline ends. Germline V CDR1 and CDR2: SGDLS, YYNGEE. The CDR3 loop is CASSVSPGDTQYF. The CDR3 bases are TGTGCCAGCAGCGTATCACCTGGCGATACGCAGTATTTT. The full variable domain, with the rest looked up from reference TRBV9 and TRBJ2-3, is DSGVTQTPKHLITATGQRVTLRCSPRSGDLSVYWYQQSLDQGLQFLIQYYNGEERAKGNILERFSAQQFPDLHSELNLSSLELGDSALYFCASSVSPGDTQYFGPGTRLTVL.

CDR3 in amino acids: CASSLARGDREFPNEKLFF. DNA for the CDR3: TGCGCCAGCAGCTTGGCCAGGGGGGACAGGGAGTTCCCTAATGAAAAACTGTTTTTT. The gene calls are TRBV5-1 and TRBJ1-4; 9 bases match TRBD1. Germline V gene sequence: CDR1 SGHRS, CDR2 YFSETQ. Trimming took 0 bases from V and 3 from J; bases not matched to a gene: 12. The CDR3 runs to 19 residues.

V gene TRBV10-3 combines with J gene TRBJ2-7; no definite D call. The V gene lost 2 bases and the J gene lost 3 bases, with 8 bases spanning the gap. Germline assignment: CDR1 ENHRY and CDR2 SYGVKD. The CDR3 covers 13 residues. The chain's CDR3 is CAISEVRHYEQYF. The CDR3 bases are TGTGCCATCAGTGAGGTCAGGCACTACGAGCAGTACTTC.

The V and J genes are TRBV5-1 and TRBJ2-1, with 7 bases lining up with TRBD1. CDR1 is SGHRS and CDR2 is YFSETQ in the germline V gene. V was clipped by 5 bases and J by 3 bases; unmatched bases: 8. This CDR3 is 15 amino acids long. CDR3 residues: CASSDTGTVYNEQFF. CDR3 nucleotides: TGCGCCAGCAGTGACACCGGGACAGTCTACAATGAGCAGTTCTTC.

This chain joins TRBV4-1 and TRBJ2-2, with D hard to call. CDR1 is MGHRA, CDR2 YSYEKL, per germline. The length of the CDR3 is 15 residues. Trimming took 3 bases from V and 1 from J, leaving 9 bases between them. The CDR3 sequence: CASSHPERNTGELFF. The CDR3 DNA reads TGCGCCAGCAGCCACCCCGAGCGGAACACCGGGGAGCTGTTTTTT.

V is TRBV30 and J is TRBJ2-7, with D unresolved. CDR1 is GTSNPN and CDR2 is SVGIG in the germline V gene (reference sequence). Trimming shortened V by 4 bases and J by 3 bases, and 13 bases separated the two germline ends. The CDR3 contains 13 residues. As DNA, the CDR3 is TGTGCCTGGACCTACCCCGCGCGCTACGAGCAGTACTTC. Translating it yields CAWTYPARYEQYF.

The rearrangement uses TRBV3-1 (or the pseudogene TRBV3-2) and TRBJ1-5; 9 bases agree with TRBD1. Germline CDR1 reads LGHDT; CDR2 reads YNNKEL (reference sequence). The CDR3 is 13 residues long. V lost 4 bases and J lost 8; bases outside the gene matches: 3. Here the CDR3 DNA reads TGTGCCAGCAGCCCCGGGACAGGGAAGCCCCAGCATTTT. This gives the protein CASSPGTGKPQHF.